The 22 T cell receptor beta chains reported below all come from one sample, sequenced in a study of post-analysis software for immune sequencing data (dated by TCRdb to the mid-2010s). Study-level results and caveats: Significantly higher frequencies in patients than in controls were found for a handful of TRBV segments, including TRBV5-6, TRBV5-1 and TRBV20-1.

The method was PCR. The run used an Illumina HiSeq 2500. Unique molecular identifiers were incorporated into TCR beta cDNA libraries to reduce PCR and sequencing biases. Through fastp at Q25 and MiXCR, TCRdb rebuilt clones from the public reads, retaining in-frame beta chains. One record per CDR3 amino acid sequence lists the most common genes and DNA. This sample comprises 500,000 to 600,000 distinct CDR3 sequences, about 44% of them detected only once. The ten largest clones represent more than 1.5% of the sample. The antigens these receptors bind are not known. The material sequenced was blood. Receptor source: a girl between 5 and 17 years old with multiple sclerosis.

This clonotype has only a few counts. This CDR3 reads CSVGRTYEQYF. Here the CDR3 DNA reads TGCAGCGTTGGACGGACCTACGAGCAGTACTTC. The chain combines TRBV29-1 with TRBJ2-7; D gene ambiguous. V lost 4 bases to trimming and J lost 2 bases, with 6 bases between them. This CDR3 has 11 residues. Germline V gene sequence: CDR1 SQVTM, CDR2 ANQGSEA.

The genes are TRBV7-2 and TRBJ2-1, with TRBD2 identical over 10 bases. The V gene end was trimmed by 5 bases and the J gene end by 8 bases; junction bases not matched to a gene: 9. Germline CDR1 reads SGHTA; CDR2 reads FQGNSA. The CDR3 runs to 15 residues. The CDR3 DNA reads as TGTGCCAGCAGCCCAGGGGGACTAGCGCAGGATGAGCAGTTCTTC. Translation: CASSPGGLAQDEQFF.

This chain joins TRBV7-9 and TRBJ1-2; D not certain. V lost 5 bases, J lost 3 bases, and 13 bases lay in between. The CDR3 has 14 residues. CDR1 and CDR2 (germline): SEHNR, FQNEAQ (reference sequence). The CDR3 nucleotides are TGTGCCAGCAGCCCGTCTGTAGTTCACTATGGCTACACCTTC. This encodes CASSPSVVHYGYTF. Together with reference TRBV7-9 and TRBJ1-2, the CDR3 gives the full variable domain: DTGVSQNPRHKITKRGQNVTFRCDPISEHNRLYWYRQTLGQGPEFLTYFQNEAQLEKSRLLSDRFSAERPKGSFSTLEIQRTEQGDSAMYLCASSPSVVHYGYTFGSGTRLTVV.

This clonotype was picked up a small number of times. The CDR3 nucleotides are TGCAGTGCTAGAGAGGCAGGGGGGCCAGTCAATGAGCAGTTCTTC. As protein: CSAREAGGPVNEQFF. V gene TRBV20-1 combines with J gene TRBJ2-1; tentatively, D is TRBD1 (7 bases). CDR1 is DFQATT, CDR2 SNEGSKA, per germline (reference sequence). Trimming took 0 bases from V and 6 from J, leaving 15 bases between them. This CDR3 comprises 15 residues.

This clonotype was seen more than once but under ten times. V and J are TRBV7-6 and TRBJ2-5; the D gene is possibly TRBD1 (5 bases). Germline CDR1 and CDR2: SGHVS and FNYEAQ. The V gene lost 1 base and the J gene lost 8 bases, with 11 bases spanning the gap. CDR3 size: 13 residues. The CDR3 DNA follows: TGTGCCAGCAGCTTAGATATTAGGGGAACCCAGTACTTC. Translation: CASSLDIRGTQYF.

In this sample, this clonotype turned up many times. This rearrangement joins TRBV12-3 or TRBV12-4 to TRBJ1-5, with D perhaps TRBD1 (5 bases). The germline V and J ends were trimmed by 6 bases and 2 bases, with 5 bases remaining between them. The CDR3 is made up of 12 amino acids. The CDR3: CASSRGNQPQHF. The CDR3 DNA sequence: TGTGCCAGCAGCAGGGGCAATCAGCCCCAGCATTTT.

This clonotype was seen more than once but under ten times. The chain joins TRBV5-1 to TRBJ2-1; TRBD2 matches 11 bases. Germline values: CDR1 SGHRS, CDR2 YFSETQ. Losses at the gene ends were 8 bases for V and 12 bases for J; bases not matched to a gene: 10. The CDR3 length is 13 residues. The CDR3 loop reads CASRTSGRVGQFF. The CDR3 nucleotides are TGCGCCAGTCGGACTAGCGGGCGAGTTGGGCAGTTCTTC.

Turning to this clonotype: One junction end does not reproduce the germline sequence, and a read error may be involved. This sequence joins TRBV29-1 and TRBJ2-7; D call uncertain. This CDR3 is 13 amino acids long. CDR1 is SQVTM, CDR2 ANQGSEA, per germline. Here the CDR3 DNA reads TGCAGCGTGGAAGACGACCGAACCTACGGGCAGTACTTC. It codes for CSVEDDRTYGQYF.

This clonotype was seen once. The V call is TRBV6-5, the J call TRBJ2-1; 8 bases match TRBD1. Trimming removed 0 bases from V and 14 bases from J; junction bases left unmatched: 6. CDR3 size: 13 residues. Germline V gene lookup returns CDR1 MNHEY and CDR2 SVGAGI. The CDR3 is CASSYSPQGQEFF. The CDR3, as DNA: TGTGCCAGCAGTTACTCTCCGCAGGGACAGGAGTTCTTC.

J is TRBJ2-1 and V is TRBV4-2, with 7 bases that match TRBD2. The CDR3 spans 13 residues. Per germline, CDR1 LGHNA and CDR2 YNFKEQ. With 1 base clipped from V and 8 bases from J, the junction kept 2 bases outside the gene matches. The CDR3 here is CASSQVGRDEQFF. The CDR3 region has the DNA TGTGCCAGCAGCCAAGTAGGGAGGGATGAGCAGTTCTTC.

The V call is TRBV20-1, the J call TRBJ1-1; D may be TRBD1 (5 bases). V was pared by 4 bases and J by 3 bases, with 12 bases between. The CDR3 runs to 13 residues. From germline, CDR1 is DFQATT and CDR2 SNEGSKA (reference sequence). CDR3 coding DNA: TGCAGTGCTAACCCGCAGGGTTACACTGAAGCTTTCTTT. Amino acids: CSANPQGYTEAFF.

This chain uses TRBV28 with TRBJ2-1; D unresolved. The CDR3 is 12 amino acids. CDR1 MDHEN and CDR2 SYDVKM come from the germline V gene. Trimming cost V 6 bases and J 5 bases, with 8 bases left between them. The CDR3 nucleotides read TGTGCCAGCAGGGTCCCGCACAATGAGCAGTTCTTC. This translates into CASRVPHNEQFF.

This chain's CDR3 is CASSPERSNQPQHF. CDR3 DNA sequence: TGTGCCAGCAGTCCCGAACGGAGCAATCAGCCCCAGCATTTT. The V gene is TRBV12-3 or TRBV12-4, the J gene TRBJ1-5; D unclear. V shed 5 bases and J shed 1 base, with 9 bases lying between them. The length of the CDR3 is 14 residues.

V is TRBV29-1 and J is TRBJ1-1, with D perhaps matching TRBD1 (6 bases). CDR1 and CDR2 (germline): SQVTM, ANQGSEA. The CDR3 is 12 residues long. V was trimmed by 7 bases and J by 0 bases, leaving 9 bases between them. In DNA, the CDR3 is TGCAGCGCCGGGACATTGAACACTGAAGCTTTCTTT. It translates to CSAGTLNTEAFF.

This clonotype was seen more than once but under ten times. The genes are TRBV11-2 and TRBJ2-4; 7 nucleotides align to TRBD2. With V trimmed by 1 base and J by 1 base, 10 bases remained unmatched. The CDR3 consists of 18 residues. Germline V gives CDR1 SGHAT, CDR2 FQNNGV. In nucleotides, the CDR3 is TGTGCCAGCAGCTTAGGAGGGCCTGCCGGGGGGGCCAAAAACATTCAGTACTTC. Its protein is CASSLGGPAGGAKNIQYF.

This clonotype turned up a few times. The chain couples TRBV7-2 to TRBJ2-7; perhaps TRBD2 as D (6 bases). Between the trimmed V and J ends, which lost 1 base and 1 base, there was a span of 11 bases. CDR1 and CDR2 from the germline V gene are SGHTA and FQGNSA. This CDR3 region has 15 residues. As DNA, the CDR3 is TGTGCCAGCAGCTTAGACGGCGGGGAGTCCTACGAGCAGTACTTC. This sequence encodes CASSLDGGESYEQYF. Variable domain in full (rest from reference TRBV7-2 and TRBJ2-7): GAGVSQSPSNKVTEKGKDVELRCDPISGHTALYWYRQSLGQGLEFLIYFQGNSAPDKSGLPSDRFSAERTGGSVSTLTIQRTQQEDSAVYLCASSLDGGESYEQYFGPGTRLTVT.

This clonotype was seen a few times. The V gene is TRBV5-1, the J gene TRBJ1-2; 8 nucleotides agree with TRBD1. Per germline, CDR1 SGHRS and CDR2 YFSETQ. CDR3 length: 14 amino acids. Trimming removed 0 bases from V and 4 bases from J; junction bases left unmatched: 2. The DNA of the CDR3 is TGCGCCAGCAGCTTGGAGCAGGGGGCCTATGGCTACACCTTC. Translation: CASSLEQGAYGYTF.

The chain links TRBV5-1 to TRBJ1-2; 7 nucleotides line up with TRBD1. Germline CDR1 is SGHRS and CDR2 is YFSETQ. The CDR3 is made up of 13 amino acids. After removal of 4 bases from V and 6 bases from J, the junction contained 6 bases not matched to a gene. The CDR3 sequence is CASSLDRAHGYTF. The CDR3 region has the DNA TGCGCCAGCAGCCTAGACAGGGCCCATGGCTACACCTTC.

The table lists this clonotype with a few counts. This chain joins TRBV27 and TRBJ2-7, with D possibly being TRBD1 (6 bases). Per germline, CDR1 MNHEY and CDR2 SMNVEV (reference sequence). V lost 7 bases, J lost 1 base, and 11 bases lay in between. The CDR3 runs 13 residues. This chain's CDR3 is CASIPGQSYEQYF. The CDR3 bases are TGTGCCAGCATTCCGGGACAATCCTACGAGCAGTACTTC.

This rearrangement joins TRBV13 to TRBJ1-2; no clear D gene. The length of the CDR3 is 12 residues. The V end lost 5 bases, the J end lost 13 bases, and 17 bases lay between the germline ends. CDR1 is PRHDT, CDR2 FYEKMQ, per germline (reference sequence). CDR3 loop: CASSTPSARATF. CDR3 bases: TGTGCCAGCAGCACCCCCTCTGCTCGGGCCACCTTC.

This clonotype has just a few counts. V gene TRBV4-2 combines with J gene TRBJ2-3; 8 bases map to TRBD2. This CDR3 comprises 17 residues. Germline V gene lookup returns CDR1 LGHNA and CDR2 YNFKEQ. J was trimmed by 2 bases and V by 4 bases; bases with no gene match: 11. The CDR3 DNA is TGTGCCAGCAGCCTACACCGCGGGGGGCTACTCACAGATACGCAGTATTTT. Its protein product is CASSLHRGGLLTDTQYF.

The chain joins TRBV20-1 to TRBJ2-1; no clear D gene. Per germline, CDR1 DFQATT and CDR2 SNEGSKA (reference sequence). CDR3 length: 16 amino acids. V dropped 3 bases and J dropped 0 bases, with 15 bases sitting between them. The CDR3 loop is CSASRPNRASYNEQFF. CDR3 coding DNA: TGCAGTGCTAGTCGCCCTAATAGGGCCTCCTACAATGAGCAGTTCTTC.